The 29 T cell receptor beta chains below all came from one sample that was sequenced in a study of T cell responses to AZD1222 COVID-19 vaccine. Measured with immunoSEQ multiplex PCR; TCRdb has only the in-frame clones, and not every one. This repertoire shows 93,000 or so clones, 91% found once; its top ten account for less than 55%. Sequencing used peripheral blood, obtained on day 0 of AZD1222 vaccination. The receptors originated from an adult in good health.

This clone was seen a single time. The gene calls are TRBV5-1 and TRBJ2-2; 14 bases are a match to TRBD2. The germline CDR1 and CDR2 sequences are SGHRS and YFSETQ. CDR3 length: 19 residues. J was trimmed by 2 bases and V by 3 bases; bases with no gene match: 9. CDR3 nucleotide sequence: TGCGCCAGCAGCTCCTTGCCCGGGACTAGCGGGAGCAACACCGGGGAGCTGTTTTTT. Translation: CASSSLPGTSGSNTGELFF.

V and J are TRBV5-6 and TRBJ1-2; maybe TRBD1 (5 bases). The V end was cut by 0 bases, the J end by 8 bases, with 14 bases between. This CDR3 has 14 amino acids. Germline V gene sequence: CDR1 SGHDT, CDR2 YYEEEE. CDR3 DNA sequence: TGTGCCAGCAGCTTGGAGACAGAGCGGGGGGGCTACACCTTC. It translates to CASSLETERGGYTF.

In DNA form, the CDR3 reads TGCGCCAGCAGAGCCACAGGGGGTGGAAACACCATATATTTT. Translation: CASRATGGGNTIYF. The chain has TRBV10-2 and TRBJ1-3; 8 bases line up with TRBD1. In germline, CDR1 is WSHSY, CDR2 SAAADI. V shed 6 bases and J 3 bases; nucleotides not matched to a gene: 4. The CDR3 has 14 residues.

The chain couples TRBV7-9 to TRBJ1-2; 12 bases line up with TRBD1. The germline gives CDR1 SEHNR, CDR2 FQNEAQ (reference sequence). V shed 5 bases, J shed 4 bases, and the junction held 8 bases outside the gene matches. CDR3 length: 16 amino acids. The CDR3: CASSRLWGQGAYGYTF. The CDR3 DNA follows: TGTGCCAGCAGCCGGTTATGGGGACAGGGGGCCTATGGCTACACCTTC.

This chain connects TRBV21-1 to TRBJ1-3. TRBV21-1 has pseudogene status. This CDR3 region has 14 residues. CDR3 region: CASRPTDSGNTIYF. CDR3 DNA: TGTGCCAGCAGGCCGACTGATTCTGGAAACACCATATATTTT.

The CDR3 DNA reads TGTGCCAGCTCCTTTACTAAGAGCACAGATACGCAGTATTTT. This sequence encodes CASSFTKSTDTQYF. V and J are TRBV18 and TRBJ2-3; no clear D gene. The germline V and J ends were trimmed by 6 bases and 0 bases, with 10 bases remaining between them. CDR3 length: 14 residues. CDR1 and CDR2 (germline): KGHSH, LQKENI.

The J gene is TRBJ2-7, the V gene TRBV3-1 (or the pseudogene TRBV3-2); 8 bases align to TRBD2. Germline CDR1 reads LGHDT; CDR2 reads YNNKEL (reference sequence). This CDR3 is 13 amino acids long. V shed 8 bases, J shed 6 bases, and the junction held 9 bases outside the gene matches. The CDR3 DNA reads TGTGCCAGCGGTCCGGGACTAGTGCTCGAGCAGTACTTC. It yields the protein CASGPGLVLEQYF.

CDR3 protein: CASSLEADFNEQFF. The CDR3 DNA reads TGTGCCAGCAGCTTAGAGGCTGACTTCAATGAGCAGTTCTTC. This chain uses TRBV7-9 with TRBJ2-1; D not resolved. CDR3 length: 14 amino acids. The germline V and J ends were trimmed by 1 base and 6 bases, with 10 bases remaining between them. Germline CDR1 SEHNR, CDR2 FQNEAQ (reference sequence).

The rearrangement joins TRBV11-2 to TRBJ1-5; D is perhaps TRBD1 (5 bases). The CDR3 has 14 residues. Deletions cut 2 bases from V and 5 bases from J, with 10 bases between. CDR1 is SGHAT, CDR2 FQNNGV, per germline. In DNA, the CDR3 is TGTGCCAGCAGCTTACAGGGTCTCGATCAGCCCCAGCATTTT. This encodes CASSLQGLDQPQHF.

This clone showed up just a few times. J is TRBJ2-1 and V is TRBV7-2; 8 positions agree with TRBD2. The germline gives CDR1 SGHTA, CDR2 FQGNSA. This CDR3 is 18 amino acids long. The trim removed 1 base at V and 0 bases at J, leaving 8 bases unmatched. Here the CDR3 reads CASSLGGTGGNSYNEQFF. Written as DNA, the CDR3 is TGTGCCAGCAGCTTAGGGGGTACGGGAGGGAACTCCTACAATGAGCAGTTCTTC.

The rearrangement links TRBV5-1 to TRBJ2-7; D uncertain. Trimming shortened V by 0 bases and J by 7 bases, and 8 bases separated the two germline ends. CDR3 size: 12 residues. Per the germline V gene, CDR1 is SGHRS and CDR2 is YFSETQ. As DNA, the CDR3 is TGCGCCAGCAGCTTGGAATCCGGGGAGCAGTACTTC. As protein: CASSLESGEQYF.

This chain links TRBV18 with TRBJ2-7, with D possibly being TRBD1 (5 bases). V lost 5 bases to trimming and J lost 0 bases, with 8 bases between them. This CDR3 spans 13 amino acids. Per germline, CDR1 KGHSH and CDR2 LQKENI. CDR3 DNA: TGTGCCAGCTCAAAGGACAACTCCTACGAGCAGTACTTC. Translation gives CASSKDNSYEQYF.

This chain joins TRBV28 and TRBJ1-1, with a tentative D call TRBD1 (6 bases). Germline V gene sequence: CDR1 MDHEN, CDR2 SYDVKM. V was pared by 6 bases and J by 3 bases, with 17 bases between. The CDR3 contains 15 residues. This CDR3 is CASSFFSGADTEAFF. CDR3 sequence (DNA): TGTGCCAGCAGCTTCTTCTCGGGGGCGGACACTGAAGCTTTCTTT.

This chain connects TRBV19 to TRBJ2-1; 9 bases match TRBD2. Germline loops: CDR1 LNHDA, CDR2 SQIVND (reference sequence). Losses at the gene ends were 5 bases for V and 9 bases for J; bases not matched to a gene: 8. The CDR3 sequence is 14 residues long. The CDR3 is CASSFRREGGEQFF. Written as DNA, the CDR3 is TGTGCCAGTAGTTTCCGGCGGGAGGGCGGTGAGCAGTTCTTC. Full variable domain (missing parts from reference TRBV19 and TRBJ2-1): DGGITQSPKYLFRKEGQNVTLSCEQNLNHDAMYWYRQDPGQGLRLIYYSQIVNDFQKGDIAEGYSVSREKKESFPLTVTSAQKNPTAFYLCASSFRREGGEQFFGPGTRLTVL.

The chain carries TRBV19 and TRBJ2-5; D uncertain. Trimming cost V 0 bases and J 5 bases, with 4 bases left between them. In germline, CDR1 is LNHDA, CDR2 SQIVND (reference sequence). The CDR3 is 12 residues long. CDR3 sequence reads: CASSIEGETQYF. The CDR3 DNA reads TGTGCCAGTAGTATAGAGGGGGAGACCCAGTACTTC. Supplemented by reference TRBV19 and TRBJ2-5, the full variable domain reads DGGITQSPKYLFRKEGQNVTLSCEQNLNHDAMYWYRQDPGQGLRLIYYSQIVNDFQKGDIAEGYSVSREKKESFPLTVTSAQKNPTAFYLCASSIEGETQYFGPGTRLLVL.

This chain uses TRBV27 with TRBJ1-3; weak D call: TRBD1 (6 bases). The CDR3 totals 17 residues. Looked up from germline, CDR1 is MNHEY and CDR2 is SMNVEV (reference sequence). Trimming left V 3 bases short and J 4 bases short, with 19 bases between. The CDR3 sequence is CASSFRPQGLFGNTIYF. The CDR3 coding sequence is TGTGCCAGCAGTTTCCGGCCCCAGGGGCTCTTCGGAAACACCATATATTTT.

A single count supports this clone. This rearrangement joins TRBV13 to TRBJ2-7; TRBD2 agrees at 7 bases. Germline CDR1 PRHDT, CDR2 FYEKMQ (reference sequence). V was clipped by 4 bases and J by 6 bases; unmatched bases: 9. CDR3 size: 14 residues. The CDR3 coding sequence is TGTGCCAGCAGCTCCCGGGGAGGGATCGGCGAGCAGTACTTC. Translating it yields CASSSRGGIGEQYF.

The CDR3, as DNA: TGTGCCAGCAGCCTACAGCCGGGACAGAGCTCTGGAAACACCATATATTTT. Its translation: CASSLQPGQSSGNTIYF. The V and J genes are TRBV7-8 and TRBJ1-3; 7 positions match TRBD1. V lost 5 bases and J lost 0; bases outside the gene matches: 10. The germline V gene has CDR1 SGHVS and CDR2 FQNEAQ. This CDR3 contains 17 residues.

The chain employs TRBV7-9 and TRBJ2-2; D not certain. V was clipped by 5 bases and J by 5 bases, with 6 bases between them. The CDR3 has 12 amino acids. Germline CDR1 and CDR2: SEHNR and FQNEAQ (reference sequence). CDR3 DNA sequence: TGTGCCAGCAGCCTAGTAACCGGGGAGCTGTTTTTT. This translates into CASSLVTGELFF. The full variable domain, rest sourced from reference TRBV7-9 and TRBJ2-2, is DTGVSQNPRHKITKRGQNVTFRCDPISEHNRLYWYRQTLGQGPEFLTYFQNEAQLEKSRLLSDRFSAERPKGSFSTLEIQRTEQGDSAMYLCASSLVTGELFFGEGSRLTVL.

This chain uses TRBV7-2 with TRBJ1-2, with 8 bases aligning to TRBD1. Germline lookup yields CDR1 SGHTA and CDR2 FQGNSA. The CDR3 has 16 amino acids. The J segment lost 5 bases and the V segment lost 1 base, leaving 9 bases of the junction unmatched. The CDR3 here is CASSLVARGQGYGYTF. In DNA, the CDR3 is TGTGCCAGCAGCTTAGTGGCGAGAGGACAGGGATATGGCTACACCTTC.

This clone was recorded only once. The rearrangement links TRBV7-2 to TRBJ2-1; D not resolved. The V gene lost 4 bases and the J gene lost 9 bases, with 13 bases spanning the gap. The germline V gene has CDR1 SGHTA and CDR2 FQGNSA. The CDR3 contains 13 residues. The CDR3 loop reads CASSSARYGEQFF. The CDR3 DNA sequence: TGTGCCAGCAGCTCTGCCAGGTATGGTGAGCAGTTCTTC.

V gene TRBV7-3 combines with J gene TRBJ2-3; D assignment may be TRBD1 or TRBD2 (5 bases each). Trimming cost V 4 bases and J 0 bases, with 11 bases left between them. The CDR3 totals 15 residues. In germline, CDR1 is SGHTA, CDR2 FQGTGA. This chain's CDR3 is CASSSGATSTDTQYF. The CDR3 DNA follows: TGTGCCAGCAGCTCCGGGGCAACCAGCACAGATACGCAGTATTTT. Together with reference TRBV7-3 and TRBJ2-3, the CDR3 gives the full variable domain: GAGVSQTPSNKVTEKGKYVELRCDPISGHTALYWYRQSLGQGPEFLIYFQGTGAADDSGLPNDRFFAVRPEGSVSTLKIQRTERGDSAVYLCASSSGATSTDTQYFGPGTRLTVL.

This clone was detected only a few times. The chain's CDR3 is CASSYGRMNTEAFF. CDR3 sequence (DNA): TGTGCCAGCAGCTACGGGAGAATGAACACTGAAGCTTTCTTT. This chain joins TRBV6-5 and TRBJ1-1; D ambiguous. This CDR3 is 14 amino acids long. The V gene lost 6 bases and the J gene lost 0 bases, with 11 bases spanning the gap. The germline V gene encodes CDR1 MNHEY and CDR2 SVGAGI.

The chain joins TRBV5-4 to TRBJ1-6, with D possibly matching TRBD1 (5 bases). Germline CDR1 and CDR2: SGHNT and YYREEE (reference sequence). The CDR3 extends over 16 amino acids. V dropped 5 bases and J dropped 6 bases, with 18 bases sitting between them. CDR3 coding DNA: TGTGCCAGCAGATCGGTAAGGGGAGGAAGTAATTCACCCCTCCACTTT. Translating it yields CASRSVRGGSNSPLHF.

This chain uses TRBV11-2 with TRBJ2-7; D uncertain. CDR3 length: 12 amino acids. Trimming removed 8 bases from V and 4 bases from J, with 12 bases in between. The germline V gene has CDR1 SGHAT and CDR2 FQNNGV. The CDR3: CASESAGYEQYF. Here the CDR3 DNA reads TGTGCCAGCGAGAGCGCCGGTTACGAGCAGTACTTC.

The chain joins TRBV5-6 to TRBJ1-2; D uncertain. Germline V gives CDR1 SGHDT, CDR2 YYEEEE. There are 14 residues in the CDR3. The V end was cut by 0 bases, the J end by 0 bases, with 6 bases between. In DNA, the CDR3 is TGTGCCAGCAGCTTGGACAGAGCTAACTATGGCTACACCTTC. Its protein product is CASSLDRANYGYTF.

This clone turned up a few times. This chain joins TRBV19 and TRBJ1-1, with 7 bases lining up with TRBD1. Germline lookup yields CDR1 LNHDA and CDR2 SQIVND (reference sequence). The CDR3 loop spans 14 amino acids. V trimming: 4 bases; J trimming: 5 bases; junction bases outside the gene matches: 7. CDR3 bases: TGTGCCAGTAGTAAGGAGGGGGCGCGGACTGAAGCTTTCTTT. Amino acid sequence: CASSKEGARTEAFF.

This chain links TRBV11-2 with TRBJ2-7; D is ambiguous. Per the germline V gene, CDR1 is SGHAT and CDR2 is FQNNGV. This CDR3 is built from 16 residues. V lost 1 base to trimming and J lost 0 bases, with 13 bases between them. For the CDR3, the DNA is TGTGCCAGCAGCTTAGTCCATGGCGGCATCTCCTACGAGCAGTACTTC. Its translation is CASSLVHGGISYEQYF.

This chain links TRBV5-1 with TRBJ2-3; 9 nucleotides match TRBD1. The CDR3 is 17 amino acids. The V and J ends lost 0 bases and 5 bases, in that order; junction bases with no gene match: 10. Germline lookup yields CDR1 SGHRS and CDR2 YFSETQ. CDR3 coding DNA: TGCGCCAGCAGCTTGGCCCCACCGGGACAGGGCAGAGATACGCAGTATTTT. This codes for CASSLAPPGQGRDTQYF.